The clone carrying this TCR beta chain was found once. This entry belongs to a study of T cell repertoires in ileal Crohn's disease. In germline, CDR1 is SGHRS, CDR2 YFSETQ. The CDR3 contains 13 residues. Germline trimming cut 5 bases from V and 2 bases from J; bases unmatched to any gene: 3. TCRdb's copy holds only in-frame clones and misses some; the assay was immunoSEQ multiplex PCR. The sample lists under 35,000 clones, about four fifths occurring once. The rearrangement joins TRBV5-1 to TRBJ2-7, with TRBD1 matching 8 bases. The source material was ileal tissue. This receptor was taken from an adult with Crohn's disease. The DNA of the CDR3 is TGCGCCAGCAGTCAGGACAGGGCCTACGAGCAGTACTTC. Its translation is CASSQDRAYEQYF.